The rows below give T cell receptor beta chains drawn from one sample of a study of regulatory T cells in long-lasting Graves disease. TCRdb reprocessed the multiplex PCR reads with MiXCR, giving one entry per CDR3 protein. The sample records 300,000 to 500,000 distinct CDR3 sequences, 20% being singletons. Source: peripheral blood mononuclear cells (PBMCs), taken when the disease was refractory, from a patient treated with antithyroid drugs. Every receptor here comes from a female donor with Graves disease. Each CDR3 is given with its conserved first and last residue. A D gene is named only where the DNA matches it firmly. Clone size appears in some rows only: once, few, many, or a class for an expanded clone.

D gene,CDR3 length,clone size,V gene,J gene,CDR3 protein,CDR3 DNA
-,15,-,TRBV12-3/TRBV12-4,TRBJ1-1,CASSRTDSPGAEAFF,TGTGCCAGCAGTAGAACTGACTCCCCCGGGGCTGAAGCTTTCTTT
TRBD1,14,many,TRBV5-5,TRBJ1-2,CASSTGQGGYGYTF,TGTGCCAGCAGCACCGGACAGGGAGGCTATGGCTACACCTTC
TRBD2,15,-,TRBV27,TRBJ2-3,CASSYGRASTDTQYF,TGTGCCAGCTCCTACGGGAGGGCAAGCACAGATACGCAGTATTTT
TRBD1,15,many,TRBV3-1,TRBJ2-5,CASSQDRTGPATQYF,TGTGCCAGCAGCCAAGATAGGACAGGGCCAGCGACCCAGTACTTC
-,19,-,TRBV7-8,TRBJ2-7,CASSLAFGHTAVGSYEQYF,TGTGCCAGCAGCTTAGCGTTCGGACACACGGCTGTAGGCTCCTACGAGCAGTACTTC
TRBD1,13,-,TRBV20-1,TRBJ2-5,CSARDYQGVAQYF,TGCAGTGCTAGAGATTATCAGGGGGTGGCCCAGTACTTC
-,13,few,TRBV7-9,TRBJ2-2,CASTLANTGELFF,TGTGCCAGCACCCTCGCGAACACCGGGGAGCTGTTTTTT
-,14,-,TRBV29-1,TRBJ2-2,CSVEGRGATGELFF,TGCAGCGTTGAAGGCAGGGGTGCTACCGGGGAGCTGTTTTTT
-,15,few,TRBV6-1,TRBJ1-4,CASSVGKAGNEKLFF,TGTGCCAGCAGTGTTGGGAAGGCGGGGAATGAAAAACTGTTTTTT
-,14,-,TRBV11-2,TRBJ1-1,CASSFMGGGTEAFF,TGTGCCAGCAGCTTCATGGGCGGGGGTACTGAAGCTTTCTTT
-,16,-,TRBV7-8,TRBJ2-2,CASSLHEGMNTGELFF,TGTGCCAGCAGCTTACATGAGGGGATGAACACCGGGGAGCTGTTTTTT
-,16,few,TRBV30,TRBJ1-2,CAWSYQIPGRSYGYTF,TGTGCCTGGAGTTACCAAATCCCGGGACGGTCTTATGGCTACACCTTC
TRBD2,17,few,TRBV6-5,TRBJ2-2,CASSSSLAGWNTGELFF,TGTGCCAGCAGTTCTTCACTAGCGGGGTGGAACACCGGGGAGCTGTTTTTT
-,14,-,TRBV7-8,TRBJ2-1,CASSLLGSGDEQFF,TGTGCCAGCAGCTTACTAGGGTCGGGAGATGAGCAGTTCTTC
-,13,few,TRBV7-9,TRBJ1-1,CASNYPVDTEAFF,TGTGCCAGCAACTACCCCGTAGACACTGAAGCTTTCTTT
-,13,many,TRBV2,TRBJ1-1,CASMGEMNTEAFF,TGTGCCAGCATGGGGGAAATGAACACTGAAGCTTTCTTT
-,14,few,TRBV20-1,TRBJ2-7,CSASPWDRSYEQYF,TGCAGTGCTTCCCCGTGGGACCGCTCCTACGAGCAGTACTTC
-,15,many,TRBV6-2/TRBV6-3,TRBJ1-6,CASSGGAGEGSPLHF,TGTGCCAGCAGTGGTGGGGCAGGGGAGGGATCACCCCTCCACTTT
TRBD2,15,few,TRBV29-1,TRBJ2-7,CSVGASGSRAYEQYF,TGCAGCGTAGGGGCTAGCGGGAGTCGGGCCTACGAGCAGTACTTC
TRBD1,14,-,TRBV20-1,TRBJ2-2,CSATQGANTGELFF,TGCAGTGCTACCCAGGGGGCTAACACCGGGGAGCTGTTTTTT